This section outlines one TCR beta chain sequence together with its context. Its target is unknown. This sample was taken from a study of OX40 agonist ivuxolimab in advanced cancers. Study-level background: The drug used for patients, ivuxolimab, was an agonistic anti-OX40 (CD134) antibody.

Findings of the study overall: Mean expanded clone counts were higher in CD8+ than CD4+ T cells.

The CDR3 length is 16 residues. The germline V gene encodes CDR1 MNHNY and CDR2 SVGAGI (reference sequence). Between the trimmed V and J ends, which lost 4 bases and 0 bases, there was a span of 13 bases. Some clones are missing from TCRdb's copy, which holds only in-frame ones; the method was immunoSEQ multiplex PCR. This sample carries under 95,000 clones, about nine tenths of them seen once, and the ten largest clones take approximately 1.2%. This chain uses TRBV6-6 with TRBJ1-5, with a weak D call TRBD1 (5 bases). The sequencing used CD4+ or CD8+ T cells sorted from blood, collected in a trial of the OX40 agonist ivuxolimab. The receptor's source is an adult with an advanced solid tumor such as melanoma, head and neck, liver or kidney cancer. In nucleotides, the CDR3 is TGTGCCAGCAGTTCCGGGACGCTTATTAGCAATCAGCCCCAGCATTTT. Amino acids: CASSSGTLISNQPQHF.